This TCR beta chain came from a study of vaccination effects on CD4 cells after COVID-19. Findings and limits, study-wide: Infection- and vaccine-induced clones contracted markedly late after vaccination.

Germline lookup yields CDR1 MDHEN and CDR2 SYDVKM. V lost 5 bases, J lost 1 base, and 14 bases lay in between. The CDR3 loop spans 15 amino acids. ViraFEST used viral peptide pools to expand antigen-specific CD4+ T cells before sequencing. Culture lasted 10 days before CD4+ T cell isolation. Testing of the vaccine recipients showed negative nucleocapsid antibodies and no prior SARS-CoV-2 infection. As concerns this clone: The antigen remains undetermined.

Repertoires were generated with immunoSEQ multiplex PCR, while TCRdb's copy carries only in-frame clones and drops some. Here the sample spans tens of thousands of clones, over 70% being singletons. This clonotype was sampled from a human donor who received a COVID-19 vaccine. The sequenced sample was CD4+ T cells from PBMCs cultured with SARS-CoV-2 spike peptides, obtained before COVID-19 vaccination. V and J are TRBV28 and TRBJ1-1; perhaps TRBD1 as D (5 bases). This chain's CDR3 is CASSTTRVGNTEAFF. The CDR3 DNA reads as TGTGCCAGCAGTACTACCAGGGTCGGGAACACTGAAGCTTTCTTT.